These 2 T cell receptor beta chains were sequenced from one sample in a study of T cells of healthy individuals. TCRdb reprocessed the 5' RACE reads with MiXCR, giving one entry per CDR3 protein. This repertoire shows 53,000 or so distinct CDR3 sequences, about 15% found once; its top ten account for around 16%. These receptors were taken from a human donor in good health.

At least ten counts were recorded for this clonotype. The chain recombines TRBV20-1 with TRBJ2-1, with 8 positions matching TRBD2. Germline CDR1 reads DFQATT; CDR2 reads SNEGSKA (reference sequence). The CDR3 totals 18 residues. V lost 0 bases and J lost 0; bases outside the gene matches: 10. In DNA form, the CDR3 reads TGCAGTGCTAGAGAAAGCCTAGCGGGCCCGAGCTCCTACAATGAGCAGTTCTTC. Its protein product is CSARESLAGPSSYNEQFF.

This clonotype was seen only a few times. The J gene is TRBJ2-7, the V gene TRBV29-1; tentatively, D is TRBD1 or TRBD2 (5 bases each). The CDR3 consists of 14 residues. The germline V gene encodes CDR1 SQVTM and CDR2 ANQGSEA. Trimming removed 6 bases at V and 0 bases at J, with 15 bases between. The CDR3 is CSVATGTGSYEQYF. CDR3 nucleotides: TGCAGCGTCGCGACCGGGACGGGCTCCTACGAGCAGTACTTC.